This TCR beta chain was retrieved from a study of CXCR3-negative and CXCR3-positive naive CD8 T cells. Study background: The study obtained 140 million or so TRB reads, about 1.5 +/- 0.3 million per library.

Libraries were UMI-labeled 5' RACE TRB cDNA. From its re-call of the 5' RACE reads, TCRdb lists each CDR3 protein once, without DNA. Recorded for this sample: some 40,000 distinct CDR3 sequences. Sequencing input: memory CD8+ T cells from blood. This clonotype was obtained from a human donor in good health. Some clones in this sample may be carry-over from other donors' samples.

The CDR3 loop reads CASSLSSGTRANYGYTF. The chain is built from TRBV27 and TRBJ1-2. Per germline, CDR1 MNHEY and CDR2 SMNVEV (reference sequence). The CDR3 contains 17 residues.